This TCR beta chain was observed in a study of blood T cell repertoires in COVID-19. About the study: From the United States, Italy and Spain came samples of acute and convalescent COVID-19. Nucleic acid was either cDNA or gDNA, and it came from T cells, B-cell-depleted T cells, or PBMCs.

Between the trimmed V and J ends, which lost 4 bases and 0 bases, there was a span of 9 bases. CDR3 length: 14 amino acids. From germline, CDR1 is MNHEY and CDR2 SVGAGI. Original data processing: Reference gene primers were amplified, and this amplification served to estimate nucleated cell counts. Generated by immunoSEQ multiplex PCR, the TCRdb table keeps only in-frame clones and is missing some. V, J and clone size derive from that table, while D and trimming were established from the DNA sequence. The sample contains about 150,000 clones, 75% to 85% of which appear only once. Sequenced input: peripheral blood. This TCR came from a human donor with acute or convalescent COVID-19. The donor label of this sample is uncertain. J is TRBJ1-1 and V is TRBV6-5; perhaps TRBD1 as D (5 bases). In DNA, the CDR3 is TGTGCCAGCAGTTTCGACAGTCTGAACACTGAAGCTTTCTTT. Protein product: CASSFDSLNTEAFF.